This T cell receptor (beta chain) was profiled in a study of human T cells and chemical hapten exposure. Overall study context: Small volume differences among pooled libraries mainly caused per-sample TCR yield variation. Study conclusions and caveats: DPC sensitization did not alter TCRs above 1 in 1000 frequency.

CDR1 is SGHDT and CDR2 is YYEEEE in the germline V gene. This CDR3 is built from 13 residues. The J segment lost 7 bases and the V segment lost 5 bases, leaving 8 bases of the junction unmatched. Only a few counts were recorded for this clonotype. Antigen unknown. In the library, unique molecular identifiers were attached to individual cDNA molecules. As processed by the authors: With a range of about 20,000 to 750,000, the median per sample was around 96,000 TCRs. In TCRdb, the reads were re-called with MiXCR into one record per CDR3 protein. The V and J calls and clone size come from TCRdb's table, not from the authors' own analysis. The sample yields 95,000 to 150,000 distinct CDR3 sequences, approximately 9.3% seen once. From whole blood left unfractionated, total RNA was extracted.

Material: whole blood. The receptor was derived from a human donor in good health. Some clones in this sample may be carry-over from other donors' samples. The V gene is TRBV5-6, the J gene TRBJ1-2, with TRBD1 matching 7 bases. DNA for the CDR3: TGTGCCAGCAGACAGGAGACAGGGCTTGGCTACACCTTC. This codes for CASRQETGLGYTF.